This is a list of T cell receptor beta chains from one sample in a study of blood T cell repertoires in COVID-19. Only in-frame clones appear in the TCRdb table, and some are missing; sequencing was by immunoSEQ multiplex PCR. The data contain 210,000 or so clones, approximately 90% of them seen just once; the ten biggest clones take up approximately 1.2%. The sample taken for sequencing was peripheral blood. Receptors originate from a man aged 25-45 years with acute or convalescent COVID-19. Each CDR3 is given with its conserved first and last residue. D genes are given only for firm matches. The size field is filled for only some rows; it gives once, few, many or a size class.

TRBD1	TRBV2	-	TRBJ2-3	CASSGPGGRTDTQYF	TGTGCCAGCAGTGGTCCAGGGGGTCGCACAGATACGCAGTATTTT
-	TRBV6-1	-	TRBJ1-1	CASSDRLGVIEAFF	TGTGCCAGCAGTGACAGACTAGGGGTCATTGAAGCTTTCTTT
TRBD1	TRBV2	-	TRBJ2-4	CATGTETAKNIQYF	TGTGCCACCGGGACAGAAACAGCCAAAAACATTCAGTACTTC
-	TRBV28	-	TRBJ1-2	CASSLRRNGYTF	TGTGCCAGCAGTTTAAGGAGAAATGGCTACACCTTC
-	TRBV9	once	TRBJ1-1	CASSVGSGATEAFF	TGTGCCAGCAGCGTAGGTTCAGGGGCCACTGAAGCTTTCTTT
TRBD1	TRBV30	-	TRBJ1-5	CAWSLGQGNQPQHF	TGTGCCTGGAGTCTCGGACAGGGCAATCAGCCCCAGCATTTT
TRBD2	TRBV5-1	-	TRBJ2-1	CASSRLAGPDGYNEQFF	TGCGCCAGCAGCAGACTAGCGGGGCCCGATGGCTACAATGAGCAGTTCTTC
TRBD1	TRBV5-1	-	TRBJ1-2	CASSLAIVGQGGSEGYTF	TGCGCCAGCAGCTTGGCCATCGTTGGACAGGGAGGGTCGGAAGGCTACACCTTC
-	TRBV21-1	few	TRBJ2-7	CASSTRGDTGVGVREQYF	TGTGCCAGCAGCACCAGGGGCGACACAGGAGTTGGGGTACGCGAGCAGTACTTC
-	TRBV28	many	TRBJ1-5	CASSLRPGPNQPQHF	TGTGCCAGCAGTCTCCGCCCGGGTCCCAATCAGCCCCAGCATTTT
-	TRBV5-6	-	TRBJ1-1	CASSLPGSPNTEAFF	TGTGCCAGCAGCTTGCCAGGGTCGCCGAACACTGAAGCTTTCTTT
-	TRBV7-3	-	TRBJ1-6	CASSLTSGGSPLHF	TGTGCCAGCAGCTTAACTAGCGGTGGGTCACCCCTCCACTTT
-	TRBV7-9	-	TRBJ1-2	CASSLVQGDGYTF	TGTGCCAGCAGCTTAGTTCAGGGCGATGGCTACACCTTC
-	TRBV11-2	-	TRBJ1-2	CASSFGGLRGIHTF	TGTGCCAGCAGCTTTGGTGGGCTTCGGGGTATCCATACCTTC
TRBD1	TRBV19	-	TRBJ1-4	CAARGRGRRNEKLFF	TGTGCCGCGAGGGGCAGGGGGCGGCGGAATGAAAAACTGTTTTTT
-	TRBV10-3	-	TRBJ1-4	CATSRGQNEKLFF	TGTGCCACCTCACGTGGACAAAATGAAAAACTGTTTTTT
TRBD2	TRBV9	few	TRBJ2-3	CASTPLAGGRDTQYF	TGTGCCAGCACCCCTCTAGCGGGAGGCAGAGATACGCAGTATTTT
-	TRBV5-5	-	TRBJ1-5	CASSYRDNQPQHF	TGTGCCAGCAGCTACAGGGACAATCAGCCCCAGCATTTT
-	TRBV18	once	TRBJ2-2	CASSPSGEAGELFF	TGTGCCAGCTCACCCTCCGGGGAGGCCGGGGAGCTGTTTTTT
-	TRBV5-4	-	TRBJ2-3	CASSSPNTDTQYF	TGTGCCAGCAGCTCCCCAAACACAGATACGCAGTATTTT
-	TRBV7-9	-	TRBJ1-1	CASSLAPVNTEAFF	TGTGCCAGCAGCTTGGCCCCTGTGAACACTGAAGCTTTCTTT
-	TRBV5-1	-	TRBJ2-2	CASSTGGSNTGELFF	TGCGCCAGCAGCACGGGGGGCAGTAACACCGGGGAGCTGTTTTTT
-	TRBV7-9	-	TRBJ1-1	CASSLGAGTEAFF	TGTGCCAGCAGCTTAGGAGCGGGCACTGAAGCTTTCTTT